Following are 4 T cell receptor beta chains from one sample sequenced in a study of shared clonotypes between healthy human individuals (dated by TCRdb to 2019 to 2021). The library was prepared using the immunoSEQ multiplex PCR assay. The table was pulled from immuneACCESS by TCRdb, which kept in-frame rearrangements only. Such tables lose some clones; where checked, under half of the loss comes from unresolved V genes, and the rest has no known cause. The sample includes 2 million to 2.5 million clones, with 90% to 95% observed a single time. The ten largest clones add up to under 0.45% of the sample. Sample: naive CD4+ T cells from PBMCs. This specimen's cell subset or site label, per the study, means: CD45RA+ positively selected. The receptors shown here come from a man between 18 and 29 years old in good health. Some clones in this sample may be carry-over from other donors' samples.

The chain is built from TRBV30 and TRBJ2-5, with D perhaps matching TRBD2 (6 bases). The CDR3 loop spans 12 amino acids. V was pared by 1 base and J by 4 bases, with 7 bases between. Looked up from germline, CDR1 is GTSNPN and CDR2 is SVGIG (reference sequence). This CDR3 is CAWSGGVETQYF. CDR3 coding DNA: TGTGCCTGGAGTGGCGGGGTAGAGACCCAGTACTTC.

The rearrangement links TRBV5-1 to TRBJ2-5; perhaps TRBD1 as D (6 bases). Germline CDR1 reads SGHRS; CDR2 reads YFSETQ. Trimming took off 0 bases at V and 7 bases at J, with 13 bases between the two ends. The CDR3 runs to 14 residues. CDR3 region: CASSLGTVVGTQYF. The CDR3 coding sequence is TGCGCCAGCAGCTTGGGGACAGTCGTGGGGACCCAGTACTTC.

The rearrangement uses TRBV19 and TRBJ1-2; no firm D call. The germline CDR1 and CDR2 sequences are LNHDA and SQIVND (reference sequence). V lost 5 bases to trimming and J lost 4 bases, with 11 bases between them. The CDR3 sequence is 13 residues long. CDR3 in amino acids: CASSDLGFYGYTF. CDR3 bases: TGTGCCAGTAGTGATTTGGGATTCTATGGCTACACCTTC.

This chain's CDR3 is CASSLGPAYYEQYF. The CDR3 coding sequence is TGTGCCAGCAGCTTAGGGCCAGCTTACTACGAGCAGTACTTC. The chain uses TRBV7-2 and TRBJ2-7; unclear D gene. The CDR3 consists of 14 residues. V was trimmed by 1 base and J by 3 bases, leaving 10 bases between them. Germline V CDR1 and CDR2: SGHTA, FQGNSA.